This TCR beta chain stems from a study of blood T cell repertoires in COVID-19. About the research overall: COVID-19 samples from acute and convalescent phases originated in the United States, Italy and Spain. T cells, B-cell-depleted T cells, or PBMCs provided the cDNA or gDNA that served as material.

Per the authors' pipeline: Amplified reference gene primers provided the basis for estimating nucleated cell counts. Using immunoSEQ multiplex PCR, the repertoire was profiled, and TCRdb retains in-frame clones only, with some absent. V and J calls and clone size are copied from that table; D and trimming were computed from the DNA. Of some 110,000 clones in the sample, less than 85% are singletons; the top ten hold roughly 13%. In germline, CDR1 is ENHRY, CDR2 SYGVKD. Trimming took 2 bases from V and 4 from J; bases not matched to a gene: 2. The CDR3 extends over 14 amino acids. This chain uses TRBV10-3 with TRBJ1-1; 9 nucleotides align to TRBD1. Sequencing used peripheral blood. The source is a woman in her fifties or sixties with acute or convalescent COVID-19. CDR3 DNA sequence: TGTGCCATCAGTGAGGACAGGGGGGTCACTGAAGCTTTCTTT. Translated, it gives CAISEDRGVTEAFF.